The 6 T cell receptor beta chains given below trace back to one sample, sequenced in a study of PD-L1 blockade in urothelial cancer. Clones were read by immunoSEQ multiplex PCR, and TCRdb kept only the in-frame ones, dropping some. This sample carries 70,000 or so clones, about 85% of them seen once, and the ten largest clones take 4.7%. This sample comprised PBMCs, obtained around atezolizumab (anti-PD-L1) treatment. The receptors originated from a man in his 70s with urothelial cancer.

The chain joins TRBV7-6 to TRBJ2-7; TRBD2 is a possible D gene (5 bases). Per germline, CDR1 SGHVS and CDR2 FNYEAQ. Trimming took off 0 bases at V and 4 bases at J, with 7 bases between the two ends. There are 13 residues in the CDR3. CDR3 protein: CASSLATGYEQYF. For the CDR3, the DNA is TGTGCCAGCAGCTTAGCGACGGGATACGAGCAGTACTTC.

V and J are TRBV7-2 and TRBJ2-3, with 10 bases lining up with TRBD2. Trimming at V came to 1 base and at J to 5 bases, leaving 6 bases not matched to a gene. Per germline, CDR1 SGHTA and CDR2 FQGNSA. The CDR3 consists of 16 residues. CDR3 amino acids: CASSLVAGGELDTQYF. For the CDR3, the DNA is TGTGCCAGCAGCTTAGTAGCGGGAGGAGAATTAGATACGCAGTATTTT.

This clone was seen a single time. V usage is TRBV19 and J usage is TRBJ2-1, with 8 bases lining up with TRBD2. CDR1 LNHDA and CDR2 SQIVND come from the germline V gene (reference sequence). The length of the CDR3 is 14 residues. With 4 bases clipped from V and 6 bases from J, the junction kept 5 bases outside the gene matches. The CDR3 DNA sequence: TGTGCCAGTAGTAGGCGGGAGGTCAGCAATGAGCAGTTCTTC. As protein: CASSRREVSNEQFF.

This clone was detected a few times. The chain combines TRBV6-4 with TRBJ2-1; D is possibly TRBD2 (5 bases). Trimming removed 3 bases from V and 1 base from J, with 10 bases in between. CDR3 length equals 15 residues. Per the germline V gene, CDR1 is MRHNA and CDR2 is SNTAGT. CDR3 DNA: TGTGCCAGCAGTGAGGGAGCGGAATCCTACAATGAGCAGTTCTTC. This encodes CASSEGAESYNEQFF.

This sequence joins TRBV19 and TRBJ1-5; TRBD1 might be the D (6 bases). This CDR3 is 15 amino acids long. V lost 1 base and J lost 3, with 10 bases in between. Per the germline V gene, CDR1 is LNHDA and CDR2 is SQIVND (reference sequence). The DNA for the CDR3 is TGTGCCAGTAGTATAGGGGGGCACGACAATCAGCCCCAGCATTTT. Translating gives CASSIGGHDNQPQHF.

The chain uses TRBV15 and TRBJ2-1; a possible D gene is TRBD1 (6 bases). Looked up from germline, CDR1 is LNHNV and CDR2 is YYDKDF (reference sequence). Trimming took 2 bases from V and 0 from J, leaving 11 bases between them. The CDR3 has 16 amino acids. CDR3 nucleotides: TGTGCCACCAGCAGAAGACAGGCGAGCTCCTACAATGAGCAGTTCTTC. Protein sequence: CATSRRQASSYNEQFF. The entire variable domain, with the rest obtained from reference TRBV15 and TRBJ2-1, is as follows: DAMVIQNPRYQVTQFGKPVTLSCSQTLNHNVMYWYQQKSSQAPKLLFHYYDKDFNNEADTPDNFQSRRPNTSFCFLDIRSPGLGDTAMYLCATSRRQASSYNEQFFGPGTRLTVL.